Below are 8 T cell receptor beta chains sequenced from a single sample in a study of T-cell reconstitution after alpha-beta-depleted transplantation in children. The authors prepared the TCRbeta library with unique molecular identifiers. TCRdb processed the PCR reads anew with MiXCR; each CDR3 protein has one entry. The sample lists 200,000 or so distinct CDR3 sequences, roughly 9.1% occurring once. Sequenced material: PBMCs, mostly from graft donor cells, taken 360 days after TCRalphabeta/CD19-depleted stem cell transplant. The receptors here all came from a male patient between 2 and 9 years old who had a stem cell transplant for acute myeloid leukemia, so the T cells may come from the graft donor.

This clonotype was seen ten or more times. The chain couples TRBV12-3 or TRBV12-4 to TRBJ1-1, with D unclear. V was clipped by 3 bases and J by 6 bases, with 14 bases between them. This CDR3 region has 14 residues. CDR3 bases: TGTGCCAGCAGTTTTCGAAGGGTAGGCGCTGAAGCTTTCTTT. Its translation: CASSFRRVGAEAFF.

This clonotype was detected a few times. J is TRBJ2-2 and V is TRBV2; D is tentatively TRBD1 or TRBD2 (5 bases each). The V end lost 8 bases, the J end lost 5 bases, and 12 bases lay between the germline ends. Per germline, CDR1 SNHLY and CDR2 FYNNEI. The length of the CDR3 is 13 residues. The CDR3 sequence is CASVRGRTGELFF. Here the CDR3 DNA reads TGTGCCAGCGTGAGGGGAAGAACCGGGGAGCTGTTTTTT.

This chain joins TRBV6-2 or TRBV6-3 and TRBJ1-5; D might be TRBD1 (5 bases). CDR1 and CDR2 from the germline V gene are MNHEY and SVGEGT. Between the trimmed V and J ends, which lost 2 bases and 5 bases, there was a span of 13 bases. The CDR3 contains 15 residues. DNA for the CDR3: TGTGCCAGCAGTTACGTGGGCAGGGTTCATCAGCCCCAGCATTTT. This gives the protein CASSYVGRVHQPQHF.

A remark on this clonotype: With a much larger clone just one base away, this may be a read error. CDR3 region: CCARDLRTSGSTDTQYF. CDR3 bases: TGCTGTGCTAGAGATCTAAGGACTAGCGGGAGCACAGATACGCAGTATTTT. This chain links TRBV20-1 with TRBJ2-3, with 11 bases that match TRBD2. Germline assignment: CDR1 DFQATT and CDR2 SNEGSKA (reference sequence). The CDR3 runs to 17 residues.

In its sample, this clonotype was seen many times. The CDR3 nucleotides are TGTGCCAGCTCACCGAAGGACAGGGGCACAGATACGCAGTATTTT. As protein: CASSPKDRGTDTQYF. The chain recombines TRBV18 with TRBJ2-3, with 8 bases identical to TRBD1. The ends lost 3 bases at V and 1 base at J; junction bases unmatched: 3. Per germline, CDR1 KGHSH and CDR2 LQKENI. The CDR3 length is 15 residues.

The V call is TRBV12-3 or TRBV12-4, the J call TRBJ1-1; D gene unclear. V lost 7 bases to trimming and J lost 5 bases, with 11 bases between them. The CDR3 has 12 residues. CDR3 DNA sequence: TGTGCCAGCACCAGAGGGCTTACTGAAGCTTTCTTT. This gives the protein CASTRGLTEAFF.

This clonotype has just a few counts. CDR3 DNA: TGTGCCAGCAGCCGGGTGTTTAGCTCCTATAATTCACCCCTCCACTTT. It yields the protein CASSRVFSSYNSPLHF. V and J are TRBV5-5 and TRBJ1-6; D uncertain. This CDR3 region has 16 residues. Per germline, CDR1 SGHKS and CDR2 YYEKEE (reference sequence). V dropped 4 bases and J dropped 0 bases, with 11 bases sitting between them.

The genes are TRBV15 and TRBJ2-3, with TRBD1 identical over 7 bases. Germline assignment: CDR1 LNHNV and CDR2 YYDKDF (reference sequence). There are 15 residues in the CDR3. V was clipped by 0 bases and J by 5 bases; unmatched bases: 5. The CDR3, as DNA: TGTGCCACCAGCAGAGAATTACAGGGGAGAGATACGCAGTATTTT. This gives the protein CATSRELQGRDTQYF. The full variable domain, rest sourced from reference TRBV15 and TRBJ2-3, is DAMVIQNPRYQVTQFGKPVTLSCSQTLNHNVMYWYQQKSSQAPKLLFHYYDKDFNNEADTPDNFQSRRPNTSFCFLDIRSPGLGDTAMYLCATSRELQGRDTQYFGPGTRLTVL.